This TCR beta chain was recovered during a study of T-cell reconstitution after alpha-beta-depleted transplantation in children. This sample's TCRbeta library carried unique molecular identifier barcodes. TCRdb processed the PCR reads anew with MiXCR; each CDR3 protein has one entry. The sample contains about 600,000 distinct CDR3 sequences, about 10% of which appear only once. Germline V gene sequence: CDR1 SNHLY, CDR2 FYNNEI. This CDR3 is built from 15 residues. Trimming took 3 bases from V and 1 from J, leaving 9 bases between them. The sample in question was PBMCs from the stem cell graft donor, obtained from the stem cell graft. This receptor was taken from a human donor who donated a stem cell graft to a child with acute myeloid leukemia. This chain uses TRBV2 with TRBJ1-4; a weak D match, TRBD1 (6 bases). The CDR3 DNA reads TGTGCCAGCAGTGAGACAGGCCGAACTAATGAAAAACTGTTTTTT. Its protein is CASSETGRTNEKLFF.